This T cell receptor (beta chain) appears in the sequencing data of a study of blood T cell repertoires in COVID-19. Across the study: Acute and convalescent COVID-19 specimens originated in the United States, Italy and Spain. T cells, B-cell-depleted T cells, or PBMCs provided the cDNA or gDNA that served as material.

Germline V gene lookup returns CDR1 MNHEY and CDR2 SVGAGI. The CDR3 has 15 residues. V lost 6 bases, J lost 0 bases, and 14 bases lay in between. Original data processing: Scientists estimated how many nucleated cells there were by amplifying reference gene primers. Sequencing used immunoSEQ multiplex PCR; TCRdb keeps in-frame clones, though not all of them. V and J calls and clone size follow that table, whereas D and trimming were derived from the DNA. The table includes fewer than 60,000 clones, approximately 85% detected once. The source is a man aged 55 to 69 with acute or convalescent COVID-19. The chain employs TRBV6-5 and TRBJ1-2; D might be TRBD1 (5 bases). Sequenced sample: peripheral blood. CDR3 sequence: CASRRGGGANYGYTF. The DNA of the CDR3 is TGTGCCAGCAGACGCGGCGGGGGAGCTAACTATGGCTACACCTTC.